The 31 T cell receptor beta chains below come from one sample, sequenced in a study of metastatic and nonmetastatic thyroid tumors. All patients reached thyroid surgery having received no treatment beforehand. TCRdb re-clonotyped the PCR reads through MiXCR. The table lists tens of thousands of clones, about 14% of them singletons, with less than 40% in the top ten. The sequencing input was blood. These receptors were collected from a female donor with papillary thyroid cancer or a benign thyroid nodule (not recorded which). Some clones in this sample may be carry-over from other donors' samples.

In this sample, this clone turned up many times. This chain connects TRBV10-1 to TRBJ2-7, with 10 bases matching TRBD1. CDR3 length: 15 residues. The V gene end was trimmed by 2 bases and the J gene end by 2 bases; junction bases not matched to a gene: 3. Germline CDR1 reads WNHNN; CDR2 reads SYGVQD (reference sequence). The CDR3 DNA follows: TGCGCCAGCAGTGAGCTAGGACAGGGGGCCTACGAGCAGTACTTC. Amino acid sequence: CASSELGQGAYEQYF.

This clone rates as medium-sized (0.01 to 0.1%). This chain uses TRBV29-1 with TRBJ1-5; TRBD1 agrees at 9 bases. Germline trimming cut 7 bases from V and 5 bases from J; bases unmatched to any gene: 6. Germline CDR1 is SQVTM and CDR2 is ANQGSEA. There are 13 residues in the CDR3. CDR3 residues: CSAGQGGDQPQHF. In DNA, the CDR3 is TGCAGCGCGGGACAGGGAGGGGATCAGCCCCAGCATTTT.

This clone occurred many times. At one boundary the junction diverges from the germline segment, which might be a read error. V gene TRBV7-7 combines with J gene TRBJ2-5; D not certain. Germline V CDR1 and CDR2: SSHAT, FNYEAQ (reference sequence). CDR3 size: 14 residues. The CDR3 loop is CASSLDFFQETQYF. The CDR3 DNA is TGTGCTAGCAGCTTAGACTTCTTCCAAGAGACCCAGTACTTC.

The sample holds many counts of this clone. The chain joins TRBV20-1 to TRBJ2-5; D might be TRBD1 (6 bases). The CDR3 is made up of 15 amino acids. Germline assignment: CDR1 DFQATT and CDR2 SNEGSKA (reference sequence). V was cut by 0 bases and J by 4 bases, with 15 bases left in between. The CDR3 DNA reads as TGCAGTGCTAGAGATAATCGCCAGGGGATAGAGACCCAGTACTTC. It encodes CSARDNRQGIETQYF.

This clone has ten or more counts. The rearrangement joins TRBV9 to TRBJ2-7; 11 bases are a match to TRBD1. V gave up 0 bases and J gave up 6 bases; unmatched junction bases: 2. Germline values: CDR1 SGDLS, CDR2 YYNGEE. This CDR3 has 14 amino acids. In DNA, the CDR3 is TGTGCCAGCAGCGTAGGGACAGGGGGCCGCGAGCAGTACTTC. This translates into CASSVGTGGREQYF.

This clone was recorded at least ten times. CDR3 amino acids: CASSSDREGNQPQHF. CDR3 nucleotide sequence: TGTGCCAGTAGCAGTGACAGGGAGGGCAATCAGCCCCAGCATTTT. The chain carries TRBV19 and TRBJ1-5; 7 positions agree with TRBD1. Germline V CDR1 and CDR2: LNHDA, SQIVND (reference sequence). The junction had 7 bases not matched to a gene; V was cut back by 6 bases and J by 2 bases. This CDR3 has 15 residues.

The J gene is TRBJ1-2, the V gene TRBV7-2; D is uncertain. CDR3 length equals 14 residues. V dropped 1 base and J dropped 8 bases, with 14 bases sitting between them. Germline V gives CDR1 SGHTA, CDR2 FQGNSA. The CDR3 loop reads CASSLDESHAGYTF. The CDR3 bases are TGTGCCAGCAGCTTAGATGAGAGTCACGCGGGCTACACCTTC.

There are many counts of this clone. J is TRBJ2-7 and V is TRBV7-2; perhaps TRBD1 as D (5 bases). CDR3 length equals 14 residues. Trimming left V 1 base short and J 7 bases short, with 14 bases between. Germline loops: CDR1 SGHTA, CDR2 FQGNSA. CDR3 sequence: CASSLGYQGDEQYF. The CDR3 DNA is TGTGCCAGCAGCTTAGGATATCAGGGCGATGAGCAGTACTTC.

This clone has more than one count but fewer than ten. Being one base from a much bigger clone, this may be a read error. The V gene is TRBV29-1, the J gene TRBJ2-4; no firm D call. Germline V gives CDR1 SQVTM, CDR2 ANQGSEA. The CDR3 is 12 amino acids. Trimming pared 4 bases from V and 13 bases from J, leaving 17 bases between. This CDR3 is CSVAGYEKLQYF. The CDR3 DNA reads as TGCAGCGTTGCGGGCTATGAGAAACTCCAGTACTTC.

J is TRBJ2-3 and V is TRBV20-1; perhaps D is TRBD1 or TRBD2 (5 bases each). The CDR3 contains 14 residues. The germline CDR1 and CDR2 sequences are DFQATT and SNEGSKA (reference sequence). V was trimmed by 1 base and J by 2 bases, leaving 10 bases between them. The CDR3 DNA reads TGCAGTGCTAGAGTTGGGGGTCACACAGATACGCAGTATTTT. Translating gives CSARVGGHTDTQYF.

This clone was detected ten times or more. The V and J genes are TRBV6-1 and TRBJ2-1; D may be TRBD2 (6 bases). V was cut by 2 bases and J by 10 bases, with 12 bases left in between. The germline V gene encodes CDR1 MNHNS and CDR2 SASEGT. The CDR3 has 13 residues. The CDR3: CASSENSGGEQFF. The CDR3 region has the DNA TGTGCCAGCAGTGAAAACAGCGGAGGGGAGCAGTTCTTC.

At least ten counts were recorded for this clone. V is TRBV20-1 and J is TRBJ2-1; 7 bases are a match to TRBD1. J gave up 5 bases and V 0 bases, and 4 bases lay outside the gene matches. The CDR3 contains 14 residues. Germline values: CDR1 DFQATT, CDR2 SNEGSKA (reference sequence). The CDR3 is CSARDDRVDNEQFF. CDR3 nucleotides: TGCAGTGCTAGAGATGACAGGGTGGACAATGAGCAGTTCTTC.

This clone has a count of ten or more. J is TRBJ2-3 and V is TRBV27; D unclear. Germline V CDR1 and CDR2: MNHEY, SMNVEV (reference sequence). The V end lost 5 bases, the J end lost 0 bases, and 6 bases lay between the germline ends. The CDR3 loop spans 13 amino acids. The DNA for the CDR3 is TGTGCCAGCAGTCAGGACAGCACAGATACGCAGTATTTT. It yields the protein CASSQDSTDTQYF.

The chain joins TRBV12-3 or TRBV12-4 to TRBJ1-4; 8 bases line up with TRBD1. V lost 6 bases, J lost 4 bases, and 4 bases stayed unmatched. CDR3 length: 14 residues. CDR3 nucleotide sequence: TGTGCCAGCAGAATGGGACAGGTTAATGAAAAACTGTTTTTT. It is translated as CASRMGQVNEKLFF.

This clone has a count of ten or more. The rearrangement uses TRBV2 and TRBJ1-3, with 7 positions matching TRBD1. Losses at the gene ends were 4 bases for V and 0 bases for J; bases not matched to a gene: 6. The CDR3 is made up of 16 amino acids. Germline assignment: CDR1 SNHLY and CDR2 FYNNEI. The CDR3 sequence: CASSAGGISSGNTIYF. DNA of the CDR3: TGTGCCAGCAGTGCAGGGGGGATAAGCTCTGGAAACACCATATATTTT.

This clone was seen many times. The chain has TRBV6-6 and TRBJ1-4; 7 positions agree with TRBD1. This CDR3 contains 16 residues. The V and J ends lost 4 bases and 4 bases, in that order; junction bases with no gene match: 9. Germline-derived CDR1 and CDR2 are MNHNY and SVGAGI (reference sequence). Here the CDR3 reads CASSFSRGGNNEKLFF. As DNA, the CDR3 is TGTGCCAGCAGTTTCTCCAGGGGGGGAAATAATGAAAAACTGTTTTTT.

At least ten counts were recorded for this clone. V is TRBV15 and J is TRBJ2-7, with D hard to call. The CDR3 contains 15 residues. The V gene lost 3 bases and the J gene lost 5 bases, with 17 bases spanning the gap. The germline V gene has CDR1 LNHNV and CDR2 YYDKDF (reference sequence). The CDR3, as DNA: TGTGCCACCAGCAGGGAAGTAGGACCTGTGAACGAGCAGTACTTC. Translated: CATSREVGPVNEQYF.

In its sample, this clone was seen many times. CDR3 nucleotide sequence: TGTGCCAGCAGCATGACAGATAATCAGCCCCAGCATTTT. Its translation: CASSMTDNQPQHF. The J gene is TRBJ1-5, the V gene TRBV7-6, with D maybe TRBD1 (5 bases). The CDR3 totals 13 residues. The V gene's germline CDR1 is SGHVS and CDR2 FNYEAQ. V was clipped by 5 bases and J by 4 bases, with 9 bases between them. Filled out from reference TRBV7-6 and TRBJ1-5, the complete variable domain reads GAGVSQSPRYKVTKRGQDVALRCDPISGHVSLYWYRQALGQGPEFLTYFNYEAQQDKSGLPNDRFSAERPEGSISTLTIQRTEQRDSAMYRCASSMTDNQPQHFGDGTRLSIL.

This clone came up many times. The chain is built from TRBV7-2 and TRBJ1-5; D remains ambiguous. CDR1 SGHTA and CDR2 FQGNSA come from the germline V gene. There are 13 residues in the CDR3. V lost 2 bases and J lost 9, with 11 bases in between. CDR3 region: CASSLLLVRPQHF. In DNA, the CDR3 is TGTGCCAGCAGCTTATTACTTGTCCGGCCCCAGCATTTT.

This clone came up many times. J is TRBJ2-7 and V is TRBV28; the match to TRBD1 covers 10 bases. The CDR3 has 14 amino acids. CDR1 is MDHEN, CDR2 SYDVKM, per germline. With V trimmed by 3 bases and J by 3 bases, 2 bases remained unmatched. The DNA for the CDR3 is TGTGCCAGCAGTTTCCGGACAGGGGGCTACGAGCAGTACTTC. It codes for CASSFRTGGYEQYF.

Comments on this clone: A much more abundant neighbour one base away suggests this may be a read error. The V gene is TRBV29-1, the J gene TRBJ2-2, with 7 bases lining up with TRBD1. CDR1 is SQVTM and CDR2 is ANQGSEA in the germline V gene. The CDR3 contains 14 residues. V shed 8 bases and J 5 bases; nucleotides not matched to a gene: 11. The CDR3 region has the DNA TGCAGCCAGAGGGGGCAGGGGTGGACCGGGGAGCTGTTTTTT. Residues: CSQRGQGWTGELFF.

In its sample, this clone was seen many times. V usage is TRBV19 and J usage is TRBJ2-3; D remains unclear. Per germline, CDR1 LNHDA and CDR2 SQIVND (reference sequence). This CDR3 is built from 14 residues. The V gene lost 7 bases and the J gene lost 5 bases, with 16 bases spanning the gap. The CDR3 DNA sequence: TGTGCCAGTACCCTGACCCACGGCGGAGATACGCAGTATTTT. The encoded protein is CASTLTHGGDTQYF.

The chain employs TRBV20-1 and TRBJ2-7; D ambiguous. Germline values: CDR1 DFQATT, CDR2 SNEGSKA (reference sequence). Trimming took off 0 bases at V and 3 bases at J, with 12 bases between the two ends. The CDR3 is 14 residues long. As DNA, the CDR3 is TGCAGTGCTAGAGATGGGGAAGGGATCTACGAGCAGTACTTC. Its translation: CSARDGEGIYEQYF.

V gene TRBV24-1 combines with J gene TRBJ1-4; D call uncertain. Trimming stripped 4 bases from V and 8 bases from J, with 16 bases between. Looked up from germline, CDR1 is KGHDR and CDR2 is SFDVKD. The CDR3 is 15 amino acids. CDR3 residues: CATSEGSREEEKLFF. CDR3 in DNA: TGTGCCACCAGTGAGGGCTCTAGGGAGGAAGAAAAACTGTTTTTT.

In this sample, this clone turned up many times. The CDR3 nucleotides are TGTGCCAGCAGCCAAGAAACTAGCGGTAACTACGAGCAGTACTTC. Protein product: CASSQETSGNYEQYF. The chain carries TRBV4-2 and TRBJ2-7; TRBD2 aligns across 8 bases. The V segment lost 0 bases and the J segment 3 bases; nucleotides outside the gene matches: 4. Germline V lookup: CDR1 LGHNA, CDR2 YNFKEQ. The CDR3 runs 15 residues.

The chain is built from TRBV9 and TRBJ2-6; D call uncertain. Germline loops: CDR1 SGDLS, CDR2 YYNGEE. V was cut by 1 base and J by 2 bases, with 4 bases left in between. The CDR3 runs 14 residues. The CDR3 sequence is CASSVSPGANVLTF. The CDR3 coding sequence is TGTGCCAGCAGCGTATCCCCTGGGGCCAACGTCCTGACTTTC.

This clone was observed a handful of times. The DNA of the CDR3 is TGTGCCAGCAGTTACAGGGATGGCTACACCTTC. This encodes CASSYRDGYTF. The V call is TRBV28, the J call TRBJ1-2; perhaps TRBD1 as D (6 bases). The CDR3 is 11 amino acids. Germline V CDR1 and CDR2: MDHEN, SYDVKM. Trimming shortened V by 4 bases and J by 6 bases, and 6 bases separated the two germline ends.

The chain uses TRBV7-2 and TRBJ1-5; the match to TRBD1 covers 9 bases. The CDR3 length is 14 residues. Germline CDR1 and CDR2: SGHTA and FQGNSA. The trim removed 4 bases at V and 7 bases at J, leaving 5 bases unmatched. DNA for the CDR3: TGTGCCAGCAGCTCGGGACAGGGTGAGCAGCCCCAGCATTTT. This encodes CASSSGQGEQPQHF.

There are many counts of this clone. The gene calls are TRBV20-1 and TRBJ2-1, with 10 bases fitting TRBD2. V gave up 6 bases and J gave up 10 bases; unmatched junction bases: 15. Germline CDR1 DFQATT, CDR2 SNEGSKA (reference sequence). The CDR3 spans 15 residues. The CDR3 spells CSATHPSGSIGEQFF. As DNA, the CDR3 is TGCAGTGCCACCCACCCTAGCGGGAGCATAGGAGAGCAGTTCTTC.

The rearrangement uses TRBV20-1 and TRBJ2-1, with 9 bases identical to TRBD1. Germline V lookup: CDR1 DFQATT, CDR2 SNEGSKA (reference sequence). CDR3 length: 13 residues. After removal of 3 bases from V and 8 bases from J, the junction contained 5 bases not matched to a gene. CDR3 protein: CSARGDRDHEQFF. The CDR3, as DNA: TGCAGTGCTAGGGGGGACAGGGATCATGAGCAGTTCTTC.

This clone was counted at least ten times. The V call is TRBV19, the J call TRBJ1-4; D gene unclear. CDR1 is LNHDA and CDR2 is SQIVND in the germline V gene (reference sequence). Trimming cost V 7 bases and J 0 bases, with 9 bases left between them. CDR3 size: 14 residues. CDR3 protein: CASKDEATNEKLFF. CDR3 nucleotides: TGTGCCAGTAAAGATGAGGCAACTAATGAAAAACTGTTTTTT.